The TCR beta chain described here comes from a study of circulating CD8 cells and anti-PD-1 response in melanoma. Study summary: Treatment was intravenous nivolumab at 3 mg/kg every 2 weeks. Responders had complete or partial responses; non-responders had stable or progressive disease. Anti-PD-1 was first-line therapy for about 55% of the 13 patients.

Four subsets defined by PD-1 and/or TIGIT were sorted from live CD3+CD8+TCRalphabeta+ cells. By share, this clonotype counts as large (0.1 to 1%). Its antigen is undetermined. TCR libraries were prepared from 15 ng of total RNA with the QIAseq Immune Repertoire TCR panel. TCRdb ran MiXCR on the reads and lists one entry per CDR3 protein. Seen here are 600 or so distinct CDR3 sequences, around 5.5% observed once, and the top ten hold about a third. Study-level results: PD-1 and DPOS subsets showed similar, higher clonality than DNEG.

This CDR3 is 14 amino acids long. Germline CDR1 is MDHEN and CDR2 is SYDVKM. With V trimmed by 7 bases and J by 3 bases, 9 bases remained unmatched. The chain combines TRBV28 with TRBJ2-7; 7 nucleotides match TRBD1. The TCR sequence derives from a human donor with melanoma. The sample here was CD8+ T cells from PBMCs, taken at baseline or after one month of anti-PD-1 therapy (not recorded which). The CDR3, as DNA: TGTGCCAGCAACCTGCAGGGGGAGTACTACGAGCAGTACTTC. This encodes CASNLQGEYYEQYF.